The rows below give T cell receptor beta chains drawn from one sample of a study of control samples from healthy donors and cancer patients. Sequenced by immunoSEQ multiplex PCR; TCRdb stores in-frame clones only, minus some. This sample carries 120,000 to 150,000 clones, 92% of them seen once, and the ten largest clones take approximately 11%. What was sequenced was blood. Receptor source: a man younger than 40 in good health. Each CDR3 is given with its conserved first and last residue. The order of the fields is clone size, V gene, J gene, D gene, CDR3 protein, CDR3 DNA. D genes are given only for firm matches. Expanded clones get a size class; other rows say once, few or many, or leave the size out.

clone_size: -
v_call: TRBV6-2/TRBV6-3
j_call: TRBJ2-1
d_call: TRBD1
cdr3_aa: CASSYQGALNEQFF
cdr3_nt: TGTGCCAGCAGTTATCAGGGGGCCCTCAATGAGCAGTTCTTC

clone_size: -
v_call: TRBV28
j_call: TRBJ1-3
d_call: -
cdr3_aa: CASSPAGTGNTIYF
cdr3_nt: TGTGCCAGCAGTCCGGCGGGGACTGGAAACACCATATATTTT

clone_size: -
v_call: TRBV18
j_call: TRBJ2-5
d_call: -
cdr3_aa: CASSPAEETQYF
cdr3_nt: TGTGCCAGCTCACCTGCGGAAGAGACCCAGTACTTC

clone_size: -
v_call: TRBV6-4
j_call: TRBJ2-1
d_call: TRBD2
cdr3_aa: CASSEFAGPGGNEQFF
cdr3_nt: TGTGCCAGCAGTGAGTTTGCGGGACCGGGGGGGAATGAGCAGTTCTTC

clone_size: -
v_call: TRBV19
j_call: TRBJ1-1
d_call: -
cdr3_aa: CASSTRTDTEAFF
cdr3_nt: TGTGCCAGTAGTACCCGGACGGACACTGAAGCTTTCTTT

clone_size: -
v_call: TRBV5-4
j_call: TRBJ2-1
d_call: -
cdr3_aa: CASSLATARQNEQFF
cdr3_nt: TGTGCCAGCAGCTTGGCGACGGCTCGCCAGAATGAGCAGTTCTTC

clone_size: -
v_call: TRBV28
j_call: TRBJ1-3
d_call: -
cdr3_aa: CASQGPDGNTIYF
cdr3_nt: TGTGCCAGCCAGGGACCGGATGGAAACACCATATATTTT

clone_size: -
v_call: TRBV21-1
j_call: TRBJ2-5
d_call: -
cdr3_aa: CASSKESGVLLAGAPGQETQYF
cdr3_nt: TGTGCCAGCAGCAAAGAAAGTGGGGTATTGCTAGCGGGAGCCCCAGGTCAAGAGACCCAGTACTTC

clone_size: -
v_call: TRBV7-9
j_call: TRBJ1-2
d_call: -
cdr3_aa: CASSFTPSSYGYTF
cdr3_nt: TGTGCCAGCAGCTTTACTCCTAGCTCCTATGGCTACACCTTC

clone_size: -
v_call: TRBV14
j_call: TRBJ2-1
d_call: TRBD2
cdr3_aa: CASSPEAGGYYNEQFF
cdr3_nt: TGTGCCAGCAGCCCAGAAGCGGGAGGTTACTACAATGAGCAGTTCTTC

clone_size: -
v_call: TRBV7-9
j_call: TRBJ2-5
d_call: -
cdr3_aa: CASSFGGGETQYF
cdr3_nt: TGTGCCAGCAGCTTCGGGGGCGGCGAGACCCAGTACTTC

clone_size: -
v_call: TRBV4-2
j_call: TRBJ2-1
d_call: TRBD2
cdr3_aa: CASSLNPLAGGGDEQFF
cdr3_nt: TGTGCCAGCAGCCTAAATCCTCTAGCGGGAGGAGGGGATGAGCAGTTCTTC

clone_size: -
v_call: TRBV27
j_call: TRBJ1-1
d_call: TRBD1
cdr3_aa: CASRVQGALGNTEAFF
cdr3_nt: TGTGCCAGCAGAGTACAGGGGGCGTTGGGGAACACTGAAGCTTTCTTT

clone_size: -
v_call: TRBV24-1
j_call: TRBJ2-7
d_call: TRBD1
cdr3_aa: CATSGIGKDRRNYEQYF
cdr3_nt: TGTGCCACCAGTGGGATTGGCAAGGACAGGAGAAACTACGAGCAGTACTTC

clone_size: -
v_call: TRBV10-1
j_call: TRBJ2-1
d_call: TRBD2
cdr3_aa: CASSGTSGSSYNEQFF
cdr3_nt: TGCGCCAGCAGTGGGACTAGCGGGAGCTCCTACAATGAGCAGTTCTTC

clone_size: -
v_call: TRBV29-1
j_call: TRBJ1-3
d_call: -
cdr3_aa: CSVESSWAGVGGNTIYF
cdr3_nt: TGCAGCGTTGAAAGTAGTTGGGCAGGGGTCGGCGGAAACACCATATATTTT

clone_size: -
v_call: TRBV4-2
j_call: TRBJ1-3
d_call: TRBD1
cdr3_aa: CASSQVQGAVSGNTIYF
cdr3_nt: TGTGCCAGCAGCCAAGTTCAGGGGGCCGTCTCTGGAAACACCATATATTTT

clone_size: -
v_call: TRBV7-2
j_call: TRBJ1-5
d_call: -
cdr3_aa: CASSLSVYSNQPQHF
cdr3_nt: TGTGCCAGCAGCTTATCTGTCTATAGCAATCAGCCCCAGCATTTT

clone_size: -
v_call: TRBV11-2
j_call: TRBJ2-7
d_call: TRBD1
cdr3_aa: CASRPPGQPYEQYF
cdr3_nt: TGTGCCAGCAGACCGCCGGGACAGCCCTACGAGCAGTACTTC

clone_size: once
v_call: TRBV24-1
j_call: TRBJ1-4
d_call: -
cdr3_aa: CATSDGAPNEKLFF
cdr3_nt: TGTGCCACCAGTGACGGGGCACCTAATGAAAAACTGTTTTTT

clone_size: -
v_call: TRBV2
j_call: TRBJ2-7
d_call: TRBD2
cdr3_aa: CASRGSGSPTYEQYF
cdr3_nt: TGTGCCAGCAGAGGTAGCGGGAGCCCGACCTACGAGCAGTACTTC

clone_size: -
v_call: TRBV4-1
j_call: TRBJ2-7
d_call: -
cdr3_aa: CASSQEFFLGLADSSYEQYF
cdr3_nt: TGCGCCAGCAGCCAAGAATTTTTTTTGGGGCTAGCGGACAGCTCCTACGAGCAGTACTTC

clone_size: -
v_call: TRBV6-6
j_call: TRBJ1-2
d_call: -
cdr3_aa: CASGGWDKANYGYTF
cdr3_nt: TGTGCCAGCGGCGGGTGGGACAAAGCTAACTATGGCTACACCTTC

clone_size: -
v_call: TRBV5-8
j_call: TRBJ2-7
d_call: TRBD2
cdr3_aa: CASSYPGLGYEQYF
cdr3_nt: TGTGCCAGCAGCTATCCGGGACTAGGGTACGAGCAGTACTTC

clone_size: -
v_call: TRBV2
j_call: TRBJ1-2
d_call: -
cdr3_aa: CASSEAQQKIYGYTF
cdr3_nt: TGTGCCAGCAGTGAAGCGCAACAGAAAATCTATGGCTACACCTTC

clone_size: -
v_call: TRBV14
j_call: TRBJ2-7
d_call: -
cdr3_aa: CASSLSTYEQYF
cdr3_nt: TGTGCCAGCAGCCTTAGTACCTACGAGCAGTACTTC

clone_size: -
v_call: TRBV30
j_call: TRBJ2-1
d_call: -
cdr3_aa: CAWGHNEQFF
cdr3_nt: TGTGCCTGGGGCCACAATGAGCAGTTCTTC

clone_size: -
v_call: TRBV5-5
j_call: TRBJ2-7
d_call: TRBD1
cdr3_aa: CASSLALWTGGSYEQYF
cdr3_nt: TGTGCCAGCAGCTTGGCTTTATGGACAGGGGGTAGTTACGAGCAGTACTTC

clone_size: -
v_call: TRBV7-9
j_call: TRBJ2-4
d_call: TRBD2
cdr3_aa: CASSLAAREGLSGQYF
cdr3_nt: TGTGCCAGCAGCTTAGCCGCGCGGGAGGGCCTCTCGGGACAGTACTTC

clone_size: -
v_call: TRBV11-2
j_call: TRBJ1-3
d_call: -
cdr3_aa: CASSLTGTASGNTIYF
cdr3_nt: TGTGCCAGCAGCTTGACCGGCACGGCCTCTGGAAACACCATATATTTT

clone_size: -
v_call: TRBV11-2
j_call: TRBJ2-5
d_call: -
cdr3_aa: CASSPGETQYF
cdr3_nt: TGTGCCAGCAGCCCCGGGGAGACCCAGTACTTC

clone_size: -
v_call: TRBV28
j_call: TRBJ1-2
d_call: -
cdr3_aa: CASSLSGGRGYTF
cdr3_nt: TGTGCCAGCAGTTTATCTGGGGGGCGGGGCTACACCTTC

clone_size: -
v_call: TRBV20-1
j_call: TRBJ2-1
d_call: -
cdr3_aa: CSASNTLNEQFF
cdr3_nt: TGCAGTGCTAGTAACACCCTCAATGAGCAGTTCTTC

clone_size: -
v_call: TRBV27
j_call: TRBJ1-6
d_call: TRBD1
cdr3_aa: CASRADRAIENSPLHF
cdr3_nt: TGTGCCAGCAGAGCCGACAGGGCCATTGAAAATTCACCCCTCCACTTT

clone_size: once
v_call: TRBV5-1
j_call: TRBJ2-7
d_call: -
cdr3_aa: CASSLFPYLGVYEQYF
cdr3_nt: TGCGCCAGCAGCTTGTTTCCGTACCTTGGGGTCTACGAGCAGTACTTC

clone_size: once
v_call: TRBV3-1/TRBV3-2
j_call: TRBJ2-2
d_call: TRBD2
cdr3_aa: CASSQVTGGTGELFF
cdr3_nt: TGTGCCAGCAGCCAAGTGACGGGGGGTACCGGGGAGCTGTTTTTT

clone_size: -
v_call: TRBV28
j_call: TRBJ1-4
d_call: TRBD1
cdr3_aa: CASSRDRRTRNEKLFF
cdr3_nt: TGTGCCAGCAGCCGGGACAGGAGGACTAGAAATGAAAAACTGTTTTTT

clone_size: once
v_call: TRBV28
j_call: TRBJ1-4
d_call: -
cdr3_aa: CASSLPGGREKLFF
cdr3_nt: TGTGCCAGCAGTTTACCGGGAGGTAGGGAAAAACTGTTTTTT

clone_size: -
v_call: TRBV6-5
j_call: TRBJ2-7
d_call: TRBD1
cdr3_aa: CASTRTGDSYEQYF
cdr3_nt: TGTGCCAGCACTAGGACAGGGGACTCCTACGAGCAGTACTTC

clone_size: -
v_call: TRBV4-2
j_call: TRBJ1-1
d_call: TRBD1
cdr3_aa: CASSHEDRRNTEAFF
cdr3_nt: TGTGCCAGCAGCCATGAGGACAGGAGGAACACTGAAGCTTTCTTT

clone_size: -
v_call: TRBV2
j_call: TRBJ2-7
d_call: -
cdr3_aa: CASYRSAYEQYF
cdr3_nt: TGTGCCAGCTACAGGAGCGCCTACGAGCAGTACTTC

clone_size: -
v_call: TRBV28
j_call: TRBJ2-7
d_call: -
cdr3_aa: CASSSKQAGYHEQYF
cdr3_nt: TGTGCCAGCAGTTCAAAACAGGCGGGGTACCACGAGCAGTACTTC

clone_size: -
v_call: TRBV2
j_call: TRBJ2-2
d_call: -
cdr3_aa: CASSPRAQPTGELFF
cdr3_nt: TGTGCCAGCAGTCCCCGGGCGCAGCCGACCGGGGAGCTGTTTTTT

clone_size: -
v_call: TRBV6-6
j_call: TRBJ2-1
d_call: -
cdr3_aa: CASRTQGEQFF
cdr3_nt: TGTGCCAGCAGAACACAGGGAGAGCAGTTCTTC

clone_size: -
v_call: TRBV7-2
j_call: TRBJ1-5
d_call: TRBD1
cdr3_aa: CASSQTGGGNQPQHF
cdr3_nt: TGTGCCAGCAGCCAGACAGGGGGCGGGAATCAGCCCCAGCATTTT

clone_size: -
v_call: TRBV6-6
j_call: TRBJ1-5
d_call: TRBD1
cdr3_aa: CASSPRQGGNQPQHF
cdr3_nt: TGTGCCAGCAGTCCTCGACAGGGCGGCAATCAGCCCCAGCATTTT

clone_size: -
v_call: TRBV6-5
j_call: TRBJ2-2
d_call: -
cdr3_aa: CASSYSHTGELFF
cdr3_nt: TGTGCCAGCAGTTACTCACACACCGGGGAGCTGTTTTTT

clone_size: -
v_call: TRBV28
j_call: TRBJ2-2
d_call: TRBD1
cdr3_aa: CASSRIRGTGNTGELFF
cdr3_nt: TGTGCCAGCAGTCGAATCCGGGGGACAGGGAACACCGGGGAGCTGTTTTTT

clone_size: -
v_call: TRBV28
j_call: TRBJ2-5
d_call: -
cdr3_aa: CASRGRGSGETQYF
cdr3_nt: TGTGCCAGCAGGGGCAGGGGTTCAGGGGAGACCCAGTACTTC

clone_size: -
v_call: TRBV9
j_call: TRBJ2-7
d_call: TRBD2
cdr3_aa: CASSTSGSSYEQYF
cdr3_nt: TGTGCCAGCAGTACCAGCGGGAGCTCCTACGAGCAGTACTTC

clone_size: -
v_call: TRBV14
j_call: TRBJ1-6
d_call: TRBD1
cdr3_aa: CASSLGQGTYNSPLHF
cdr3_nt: TGTGCCAGCAGCCTGGGACAGGGGACTTATAATTCACCCCTCCACTTT

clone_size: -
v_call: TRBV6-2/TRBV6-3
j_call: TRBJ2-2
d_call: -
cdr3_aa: CASSYVETGELFF
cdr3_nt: TGTGCCAGCAGTTACGTGGAGACCGGGGAGCTGTTTTTT

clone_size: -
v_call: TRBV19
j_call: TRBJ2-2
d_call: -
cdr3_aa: CAGSPGDGVREELFF
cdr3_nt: TGTGCCGGTAGTCCCGGGGACGGAGTTCGGGAGGAGCTGTTTTTT

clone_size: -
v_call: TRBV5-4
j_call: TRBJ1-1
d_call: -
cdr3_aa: CASSTGFGTEAFF
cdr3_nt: TGTGCCAGCAGCACAGGGTTTGGCACTGAAGCTTTCTTT

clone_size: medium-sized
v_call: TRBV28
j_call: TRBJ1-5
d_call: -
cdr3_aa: CASKGGTGHSNQPQHF
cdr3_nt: TGTGCCAGCAAAGGAGGGACCGGTCATAGCAATCAGCCCCAGCATTTT

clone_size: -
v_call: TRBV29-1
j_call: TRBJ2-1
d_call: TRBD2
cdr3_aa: CSVEGLAGGGEQFF
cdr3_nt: TGCAGCGTTGAGGGACTAGCGGGAGGGGGTGAGCAGTTCTTC

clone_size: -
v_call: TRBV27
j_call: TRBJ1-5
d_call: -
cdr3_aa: CASSFFGGDNQPQHF
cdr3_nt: TGTGCCAGCAGTTTTTTTGGCGGAGACAATCAGCCCCAGCATTTT

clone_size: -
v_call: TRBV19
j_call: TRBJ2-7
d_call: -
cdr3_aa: CASTDTGALNYEQYF
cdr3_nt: TGTGCCAGTACCGACACTGGGGCTCTCAACTACGAGCAGTACTTC

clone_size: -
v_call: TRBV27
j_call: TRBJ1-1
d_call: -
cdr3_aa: CASRRGEGTEAFF
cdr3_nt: TGTGCCAGCCGTCGAGGGGAAGGCACTGAAGCTTTCTTT

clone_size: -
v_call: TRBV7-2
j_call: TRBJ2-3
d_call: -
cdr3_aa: CASSLRSQGATDTQYF
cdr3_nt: TGTGCCAGCAGCTTAAGGAGTCAGGGTGCGACAGATACGCAGTATTTT